These 31 T cell receptor beta chains share one sample of origin, sequenced in a study of cytomegalovirus exposure and HLA in healthy donors. Both 60 Vbeta primers and 13 Jbeta primers went into the PCR. The method was immunoSEQ multiplex PCR; TCRdb's version includes in-frame clones alone and lacks a portion of them. There are roughly 130,000 clones in the sample; around 75% occur only once, and approximately 3% lies in the top ten. Sequencing input: PBMCs. These receptors were taken from a female donor in good health and CMV-seronegative.

The rearrangement uses TRBV6-5 and TRBJ1-4, with D unresolved. The CDR3 consists of 14 residues. Per the germline V gene, CDR1 is MNHEY and CDR2 is SVGAGI. V gave up 3 bases and J gave up 0 bases, with 5 bases separating them. CDR3 sequence: CASSYTTTNEKLFF. CDR3 DNA: TGTGCCAGCAGTTATACTACAACTAATGAAAAACTGTTTTTT.

A few counts support this clone. The V call is TRBV2, the J call TRBJ2-5; 7 nucleotides agree with TRBD2. CDR3 size: 15 residues. Losses at the gene ends were 7 bases for V and 2 bases for J; bases not matched to a gene: 10. Per germline, CDR1 SNHLY and CDR2 FYNNEI. CDR3 sequence (DNA): TGTGCCAGCACCGACCTGGGAGGGGAACAAGAGACCCAGTACTTC. Its protein is CASTDLGGEQETQYF.

The V and J genes are TRBV7-3 and TRBJ2-2; D is undetermined. The V end was cut by 4 bases, the J end by 3 bases, with 9 bases between. Germline lookup yields CDR1 SGHTA and CDR2 FQGTGA. The CDR3 runs 14 residues. The CDR3 nucleotides read TGTGCCAGCAGCTCCCGCCCAGACACCGGGGAGCTGTTTTTT. It specifies CASSSRPDTGELFF.

The V gene is TRBV11-2, the J gene TRBJ2-1, with TRBD2 as a possible D gene (6 bases). The CDR3 is 14 residues long. CDR1 is SGHAT, CDR2 FQNNGV, per germline. Trimming removed 1 base from V and 4 bases from J, with 8 bases in between. CDR3 DNA: TGTGCCAGCAGCTTAGCGGGAGTTTACAATGAGCAGTTCTTC. It is translated as CASSLAGVYNEQFF.

The chain couples TRBV18 to TRBJ1-3; D remains ambiguous. The CDR3 contains 15 residues. Per the germline V gene, CDR1 is KGHSH and CDR2 is LQKENI. Trimming cost V 4 bases and J 1 base, with 11 bases left between them. CDR3 nucleotide sequence: TGTGCCAGCTCACAGAAGGCCGGGTCTGGAAACACCATATATTTT. Translated, it gives CASSQKAGSGNTIYF. The full variable domain, in which reference TRBV18 and TRBJ1-3 provide the parts outside the CDR3, is NAGVMQNPRHLVRRRGQEARLRCSPMKGHSHVYWYRQLPEEGLKFMVYLQKENIIDESGMPKERFSAEFPKEGPSILRIQQVVRGDSAAYFCASSQKAGSGNTIYFGEGSWLTVV.

The rearrangement links TRBV5-6 to TRBJ2-1, with D perhaps matching TRBD2 (5 bases). CDR3 size: 16 residues. Trimming cost V 4 bases and J 3 bases, with 17 bases left between them. The germline CDR1 and CDR2 sequences are SGHDT and YYEEEE. CDR3 bases: TGTGCCAGCAGCCCTGCGACTACCTTCGTCTACAATGAGCAGTTCTTC. Translated, it gives CASSPATTFVYNEQFF.

In this sample, this clone turned up a few times. J is TRBJ2-7 and V is TRBV7-3; D unresolved. The CDR3 is 13 residues long. Germline V lookup: CDR1 SGHTA, CDR2 FQGTGA. The V and J ends lost 1 base and 3 bases respectively, with 7 bases between them. The CDR3 region is CASSLRGRYEQYF. The CDR3 nucleotides are TGTGCCAGCAGCTTAAGAGGTCGCTACGAGCAGTACTTC.

The chain uses TRBV30 and TRBJ1-2; 8 bases are shared with TRBD1. This CDR3 has 17 residues. CDR1 is GTSNPN and CDR2 is SVGIG in the germline V gene (reference sequence). The trim removed 2 bases at V and 0 bases at J, leaving 11 bases unmatched. Here the CDR3 reads CAWSRKTGGSSNYGYTF. In nucleotides, the CDR3 is TGTGCCTGGAGTCGAAAAACAGGGGGATCTTCTAACTATGGCTACACCTTC.

This chain joins TRBV5-1 and TRBJ2-5, with TRBD1 identical over 8 bases. The trim removed 5 bases at V and 3 bases at J, leaving 6 bases unmatched. The CDR3 has 14 amino acids. Per germline, CDR1 SGHRS and CDR2 YFSETQ. The CDR3 is CASSSDRGEETQYF. The CDR3 bases are TGCGCCAGCAGTTCCGACAGGGGAGAAGAGACCCAGTACTTC.

The chain joins TRBV6-5 to TRBJ1-2; D might be TRBD1 (5 bases). Per the germline V gene, CDR1 is MNHEY and CDR2 is SVGAGI. V was pared by 6 bases and J by 8 bases, with 13 bases between. This CDR3 is built from 12 residues. The chain's CDR3 is CASRAGPRGYTF. The CDR3, as DNA: TGTGCCAGCAGGGCGGGGCCGCGCGGCTACACCTTC.

With regard to this clone: A read error may account for a junction end that differs from germline. This sequence joins TRBV7-9 and TRBJ2-3, with no clear D. This CDR3 region has 16 residues. CDR1 and CDR2 from the germline V gene are SEHNR and FQNEAQ (reference sequence). The CDR3 nucleotides are TGTTCCAGCAGCTCCGGAGTGCTCTCCCTTACAGATACGCAGTATTTT. Translating gives CSSSSGVLSLTDTQYF.

The chain links TRBV7-9 to TRBJ1-2; D might be TRBD1 (5 bases). The CDR3 contains 17 residues. The germline V gene has CDR1 SEHNR and CDR2 FQNEAQ (reference sequence). V shed 5 bases and J shed 8 bases, with 27 bases lying between them. In DNA, the CDR3 is TGTGCCAGCAGCCCCCTCTCCAGGGCAGCCGAACCCAGAGGCTACACCTTC. It translates to CASSPLSRAAEPRGYTF.

This rearrangement joins TRBV25-1 to TRBJ1-3; D is unclear. The V end was cut by 4 bases, the J end by 0 bases, with 7 bases between. This CDR3 is 14 amino acids long. The germline gives CDR1 MGHDK, CDR2 SYGVNS. The CDR3 DNA follows: TGTGCCAGCAGTGGAGCGGACTCTGGAAACACCATATATTTT. The encoded protein is CASSGADSGNTIYF.

The chain recombines TRBV6-1 with TRBJ2-7, with a tentative D call TRBD1 (5 bases). Germline V gene sequence: CDR1 MNHNS, CDR2 SASEGT. The CDR3 is 15 amino acids. The germline V and J ends were trimmed by 3 bases and 3 bases, with 15 bases remaining between them. This chain's CDR3 is CASSEGLYNLYEQYF. The CDR3 DNA reads TGTGCCAGCAGTGAGGGGCTGTACAACCTCTACGAGCAGTACTTC.

The gene calls are TRBV7-8 and TRBJ2-1, with TRBD1 as a possible D gene (5 bases). V lost 1 base, J lost 4 bases, and 17 bases lay in between. Germline V gene lookup returns CDR1 SGHVS and CDR2 FQNEAQ. This CDR3 region has 17 residues. DNA of the CDR3: TGTGCCAGCAGCTTAGAAAAGGGGCTAGTCAGTTACAATGAGCAGTTCTTC. Translated: CASSLEKGLVSYNEQFF.

The chain is built from TRBV30 and TRBJ1-5; TRBD1 matches at 7 bases. This CDR3 spans 17 amino acids. The germline V gene encodes CDR1 GTSNPN and CDR2 SVGIG (reference sequence). J was trimmed by 2 bases and V by 5 bases; bases with no gene match: 15. CDR3 coding DNA: TGTGCCTGGTGCACAGGGGCAAGGGCCCCGGGCAATCAGCCCCAGCATTTT. Translation gives CAWCTGARAPGNQPQHF.

The V gene is TRBV4-1, the J gene TRBJ2-7; D is perhaps TRBD1 (6 bases). Trimming took 4 bases from V and 0 from J, leaving 10 bases between them. The CDR3 is 14 residues long. Germline V gene data show CDR1 as MGHRA and CDR2 as YSYEKL. CDR3 loop: CASSPGDDSYEQYF. CDR3 bases: TGCGCCAGCAGCCCAGGGGACGACTCCTACGAGCAGTACTTC.

The rearrangement links TRBV7-6 to TRBJ1-5, with TRBD1 matching 8 bases. The CDR3 consists of 15 residues. Per germline, CDR1 SGHVS and CDR2 FNYEAQ. V was clipped by 5 bases and J by 7 bases; unmatched bases: 10. This CDR3 is CASSLDRGSGQPQHF. The CDR3 nucleotides read TGTGCCAGCAGCCTCGACAGGGGCTCGGGACAGCCCCAGCATTTT.

This clone was recorded once. The genes are TRBV2 and TRBJ1-1; 8 bases are shared with TRBD1. This CDR3 spans 14 amino acids. Germline CDR1 reads SNHLY; CDR2 reads FYNNEI. V lost 4 bases, J lost 0 bases, and 1 base stayed unmatched. The CDR3 DNA sequence: TGTGCCAGCAGTGCAGGGGGCATGAACACTGAAGCTTTCTTT. Protein sequence: CASSAGGMNTEAFF.

This chain joins TRBV19 and TRBJ2-1, with TRBD1 identical over 10 bases. V shed 6 bases, J shed 6 bases, and the junction held 8 bases outside the gene matches. The CDR3 is 15 amino acids. Germline values: CDR1 LNHDA, CDR2 SQIVND (reference sequence). The CDR3: CASRESGQGTNEQFF. DNA for the CDR3: TGTGCCAGTAGGGAATCGGGACAGGGGACCAATGAGCAGTTCTTC.

The chain combines TRBV9 with TRBJ1-2, with 7 bases lining up with TRBD1. Germline V gene sequence: CDR1 SGDLS, CDR2 YYNGEE. This CDR3 has 14 residues. V shed 4 bases and J 3 bases; nucleotides not matched to a gene: 6. This chain's CDR3 is CASSPSGTDYGYTF. The CDR3 DNA sequence: TGTGCCAGCAGCCCTAGTGGGACAGACTATGGCTACACCTTC.

The chain employs TRBV4-3 and TRBJ2-7; D not certain. The CDR3 extends over 15 amino acids. CDR1 LGHNA and CDR2 YSLEER come from the germline V gene. Trimming pared 1 base from V and 0 bases from J, leaving 10 bases between. This CDR3 is CASSQARYSSYEQYF. The CDR3 nucleotides are TGCGCCAGCAGCCAAGCTCGCTACTCCTCCTACGAGCAGTACTTC.

This chain uses TRBV5-5 with TRBJ2-7; 7 nucleotides match TRBD1. Germline V gene lookup returns CDR1 SGHKS and CDR2 YYEKEE (reference sequence). V dropped 2 bases and J dropped 4; count of bases not matched to a gene: 9. The CDR3 is 15 amino acids. This CDR3 is CASSFAPRRGYEQYF. CDR3 bases: TGTGCCAGCAGCTTTGCCCCCCGCAGGGGGTACGAGCAGTACTTC.

This chain joins TRBV7-2 and TRBJ2-7, with a weak D call TRBD2 (6 bases). V lost 7 bases to trimming and J lost 3 bases, with 19 bases between them. This CDR3 contains 15 residues. Germline CDR1 and CDR2: SGHTA and FQGNSA. CDR3 nucleotides: TGTGCCAGCACTCTAGGTGGGGACTCCTTCTACGAGCAGTACTTC. Translating it yields CASTLGGDSFYEQYF.

The rearrangement joins TRBV9 to TRBJ1-1; TRBD1 is a possible D gene (5 bases). The CDR3 loop spans 16 amino acids. CDR1 is SGDLS and CDR2 is YYNGEE in the germline V gene. V was shortened by 4 bases and J by 1 base, with 17 bases between the two germline ends. The CDR3 coding sequence is TGTGCCAGCAGCCGGGGGGTGGGGGAGGGGAACACTGAAGCTTTCTTT. Encoded protein: CASSRGVGEGNTEAFF.

The chain carries TRBV5-1 and TRBJ1-4, with 7 bases matching TRBD1. The CDR3 runs to 16 residues. Looked up from germline, CDR1 is SGHRS and CDR2 is YFSETQ. With V trimmed by 2 bases and J by 7 bases, 11 bases remained unmatched. The CDR3 DNA reads TGCGCCAGCAGCTTAGCCGGGACAGTCAGGGGTGAAAAACTGTTTTTT. This codes for CASSLAGTVRGEKLFF.

Written as DNA, the CDR3 is TGTGCCTGGAGGGACAGTGTAGTCTTGAACGAGCAGTACTTC. Translating gives CAWRDSVVLNEQYF. The chain is built from TRBV30 and TRBJ2-7; tentative D call: TRBD1 (6 bases). Trimming removed 3 bases from V and 5 bases from J, with 17 bases in between. The germline gives CDR1 GTSNPN, CDR2 SVGIG (reference sequence). The CDR3 has 14 amino acids.

The chain carries TRBV7-2 and TRBJ1-1; D is unclear. CDR3 length: 14 residues. The V end was cut by 1 base, the J end by 7 bases, with 13 bases between. The germline V gene has CDR1 SGHTA and CDR2 FQGNSA. The CDR3 DNA sequence: TGTGCCAGCAGCTTAGTGGAGGGCTCGGGTGAAGCTTTCTTT. Protein: CASSLVEGSGEAFF.

The rearrangement uses TRBV7-2 and TRBJ2-7; 9 positions match TRBD2. The CDR3 is 14 residues long. Germline V lookup: CDR1 SGHTA, CDR2 FQGNSA. V lost 3 bases and J lost 5; bases outside the gene matches: 5. CDR3: CASSFPAGGNEQYF. DNA of the CDR3: TGTGCCAGCAGCTTCCCAGCGGGGGGTAACGAGCAGTACTTC. Drawing the rest from reference TRBV7-2 and TRBJ2-7, the complete variable domain is GAGVSQSPSNKVTEKGKDVELRCDPISGHTALYWYRQSLGQGLEFLIYFQGNSAPDKSGLPSDRFSAERTGGSVSTLTIQRTQQEDSAVYLCASSFPAGGNEQYFGPGTRLTVT.

This clone was found a few times. This chain joins TRBV5-4 and TRBJ1-1; D not resolved. Germline loops: CDR1 SGHNT, CDR2 YYREEE (reference sequence). V dropped 2 bases and J dropped 0 bases, with 2 bases sitting between them. The CDR3 spans 12 residues. This chain's CDR3 is CASSFMNTEAFF. In DNA form, the CDR3 reads TGTGCCAGCAGCTTCATGAACACTGAAGCTTTCTTT.

This chain connects TRBV5-4 to TRBJ1-1; D is unresolved. The germline V gene encodes CDR1 SGHNT and CDR2 YYREEE (reference sequence). The CDR3 extends over 14 amino acids. Trimming removed 0 bases from V and 2 bases from J, with 8 bases in between. This CDR3 is CASSLVGFNTEAFF. The DNA for the CDR3 is TGTGCCAGCAGCTTGGTTGGCTTCAACACTGAAGCTTTCTTT.